The rows below give T cell receptor beta chains drawn from one sample of a study of vaccination and CD4 T cells after COVID-19. Their antigens remain unidentified. One entry per CDR3 protein, called by TCRdb with MiXCR from the PCR reads. The profile covers 15,000 to 20,000 distinct CDR3 sequences, with about 42% appearing a single time and about 28% taken by the ten largest. Specimen: CD4+ T cells from blood, cultured in vitro, collected before SARS-CoV-2 vaccination. These receptor sequences come from a human donor who received a COVID-19 vaccine. Each CDR3 is given with its conserved first and last residue. A D gene is named only where the DNA matches it firmly. Expanded clones get a size class; other rows say once, few or many, or leave the size out.

V: TRBV7-8
size: NA
D: NA
J: TRBJ2-3
DNA: TGTGCCAGCAGCCCCAAGGTAGTGGCCCGGGGAAAAGATACGCAGTATTTT
CDR3: CASSPKVVARGKDTQYF

V: TRBV5-4
size: NA
D: NA
J: TRBJ2-3
DNA: TGTGCCAGCAGCTTGTATTCGGGGGGCACAGATACGCAGTATTTT
CDR3: CASSLYSGGTDTQYF

V: TRBV5-1
size: NA
D: NA
J: TRBJ2-5
DNA: TGCGCCAGCAGCTTGGGACCGGGACCCCAAGAGACCCAGTACTTC
CDR3: CASSLGPGPQETQYF

V: TRBV6-1
size: NA
D: TRBD1
J: TRBJ2-3
DNA: TGTGCCAGCAGCCGCGGACAGGGGCCATCAGATACGCAGTATTTT
CDR3: CASSRGQGPSDTQYF

V: TRBV30
size: few
D: NA
J: TRBJ1-5
DNA: TGTGCCCTGGCGCAGGATAGCAATCAGCCCCAGCATTTT
CDR3: CALAQDSNQPQHF

V: TRBV5-6
size: NA
D: TRBD1
J: TRBJ2-7
DNA: TGTGCCAGCACCCCGGGACAGAACTCCTACGAGCAGTACTTC
CDR3: CASTPGQNSYEQYF

V: TRBV5-5
size: NA
D: TRBD1
J: TRBJ1-1
DNA: TGTGCCAGCAGCTTGGTTACAGGGGGCGCGGTTGGATTCATGGGCACTGAAGCTTTCTTT
CDR3: CASSLVTGGAVGFMGTEAFF

V: TRBV5-1
size: once
D: TRBD1
J: TRBJ1-5
DNA: TGCGCCAGCAGCCCCGGGACAGGGGATGGTGATCAGCCCCAGCATTTT
CDR3: CASSPGTGDGDQPQHF

V: TRBV30
size: few
D: NA
J: TRBJ2-5
DNA: TGTGCCTGGAACAGAGCAAGGAACCAAGAGACCCAGTACTTC
CDR3: CAWNRARNQETQYF

V: TRBV10-3
size: NA
D: TRBD2
J: TRBJ2-3
DNA: TGTGCCATCAGTGAGTCTAGCGGGGTTGATACGCAGTATTTT
CDR3: CAISESSGVDTQYF

V: TRBV7-9
size: NA
D: NA
J: TRBJ1-1
DNA: TGTGCCAGCAGCTGGGAGGGGGGGAGGACTGAAGCTTTCTTT
CDR3: CASSWEGGRTEAFF

V: TRBV20-1
size: few
D: TRBD1
J: TRBJ1-2
DNA: TGCAGTGCTAATAGGGGTGGGCAGGGGGACTATGGCTACACCTTC
CDR3: CSANRGGQGDYGYTF

V: TRBV6-1
size: few
D: TRBD1
J: TRBJ1-5
DNA: TGTGCCAGCAGTGATTGGACAGGGGGGGATCAGCCCCAGCATTTT
CDR3: CASSDWTGGDQPQHF

V: TRBV30
size: NA
D: TRBD1
J: TRBJ1-1
DNA: TGTGCCTGGGGCCGGGGGACAGGGCGGATGAACACTGAAGCTTTCTTT
CDR3: CAWGRGTGRMNTEAFF

V: TRBV6-1
size: NA
D: NA
J: TRBJ2-3
DNA: TGTGCCAGCAGCCGCGGCGGGGATACGCAGTATTTT
CDR3: CASSRGGDTQYF

V: TRBV3-1
size: NA
D: NA
J: TRBJ2-5
DNA: TGTGCCAGCAGCCAAGAGGGGCTAGCAGTCCGGGAGACCCAGTACTTC
CDR3: CASSQEGLAVRETQYF

V: TRBV15
size: NA
D: NA
J: TRBJ2-3
DNA: TGTGCCACCAGCAGAGATCGGCGGCGGGGAACAGATACGCAGTATTTT
CDR3: CATSRDRRRGTDTQYF

V: TRBV20-1
size: NA
D: TRBD1
J: TRBJ1-6
DNA: TGCAGTGCTAGAGTAGCGGACAGGGCAAAGAATTCACCCCTCCACTTT
CDR3: CSARVADRAKNSPLHF

V: TRBV6-4
size: once
D: NA
J: TRBJ1-6
DNA: TGTGCCAGCAGTGAGGGGAACGGGTCACCCCTCCACTTT
CDR3: CASSEGNGSPLHF

V: TRBV2
size: NA
D: TRBD1
J: TRBJ1-5
DNA: TGTGCCAGCAGTGAGGGCAGGGGGGTCGGTCAGCCCCAGCATTTT
CDR3: CASSEGRGVGQPQHF

V: TRBV19
size: few
D: NA
J: TRBJ1-1
DNA: TGTGCCAGTAGTAGAGGAGGACGAATGAACACTGAAGCTTTCTTT
CDR3: CASSRGGRMNTEAFF

V: TRBV29-1
size: once
D: TRBD1
J: TRBJ1-2
DNA: TGCAGCGTGGGCGACAGGGGTAGGAATGGCTACACCTTC
CDR3: CSVGDRGRNGYTF

V: TRBV7-9
size: NA
D: NA
J: TRBJ1-3
DNA: TGTGCCGGCAGCCGATACACCGGGGACGGTGGAAACACCATATATTTT
CDR3: CAGSRYTGDGGNTIYF

V: TRBV10-3
size: NA
D: TRBD2
J: TRBJ2-3
DNA: TGTGCCATCACCAACAGCCCGGGACTAGCGGGGACACAACGCGGGCAGTATTTT
CDR3: CAITNSPGLAGTQRGQYF

V: TRBV6-1
size: NA
D: NA
J: TRBJ1-6
DNA: TGTGCCAGCAGCCGCGGACCCTCCTATAATTCACCCCTCCACTTT
CDR3: CASSRGPSYNSPLHF

V: TRBV20-1
size: NA
D: TRBD1
J: TRBJ2-7
DNA: TGCAGTGCTAGGAGGTTGACAGGGACCTTCTACGAGCAGTACTTC
CDR3: CSARRLTGTFYEQYF

V: TRBV24-1
size: few
D: TRBD1
J: TRBJ2-5
DNA: TGTGCCGTGAACAGGGGGTGGGGAGAGACCCAGTACTTC
CDR3: CAVNRGWGETQYF

V: TRBV4-1
size: NA
D: NA
J: TRBJ2-3
DNA: TGCGCCAGCAGCCAAGATCTGGAGTCAGATACGCAGTATTTT
CDR3: CASSQDLESDTQYF

V: TRBV30
size: NA
D: NA
J: TRBJ2-3
DNA: TGTGCCTGGACCGCGGGTAAGGCAGATACGCAGTATTTT
CDR3: CAWTAGKADTQYF

V: TRBV21-1
size: few
D: NA
J: TRBJ2-5
DNA: TGTGCCAGCAGCGTCCGGCGGGGTGATTACCAAGAGACCCAGTACTTC
CDR3: CASSVRRGDYQETQYF

V: TRBV11-1
size: NA
D: NA
J: TRBJ2-5
DNA: TGTGCCAGCAGGAGGGGATCTCAAGAGACCCAGTACTTC
CDR3: CASRRGSQETQYF

V: TRBV20-1
size: few
D: TRBD2
J: TRBJ2-1
DNA: TGCAGTGCTAGAGTCGCTAGCGGGGTGGGATACAATGAGCAGTTCTTC
CDR3: CSARVASGVGYNEQFF

V: TRBV7-2
size: NA
D: TRBD1
J: TRBJ1-1
DNA: TGTGCCAGCAGCATCAGGGGGTACAACACTGAAGCTTTCTTT
CDR3: CASSIRGYNTEAFF

V: TRBV12-3/TRBV12-4
size: few
D: NA
J: TRBJ1-1
DNA: TGTGCCAGCAGCCACAGTCGAGGGAACACTGAAGCTTTCTTT
CDR3: CASSHSRGNTEAFF

V: TRBV12-3/TRBV12-4
size: few
D: NA
J: TRBJ1-1
DNA: TGTGCCAGCAGTTTAGCGCAAAAGGGAAGAGGGGCTTTCTTT
CDR3: CASSLAQKGRGAFF

V: TRBV12-3/TRBV12-4
size: NA
D: TRBD2
J: TRBJ2-3
DNA: TGTGCCAGCAGCCCTGGGACTAGCGGGGGGAGCTCAGATACGCAGTATTTT
CDR3: CASSPGTSGGSSDTQYF

V: TRBV24-1
size: few
D: NA
J: TRBJ2-1
DNA: TGTGCCACCAGTGATTCGGGATACAATGAGCAGTTCTTC
CDR3: CATSDSGYNEQFF

V: TRBV24-1
size: few
D: NA
J: TRBJ2-5
DNA: TGTGCCACCAGTGATTTTACAGGACAAGGCCAAGAGACCCAGTACTTC
CDR3: CATSDFTGQGQETQYF

V: TRBV30
size: few
D: NA
J: TRBJ1-6
DNA: TGTGCCTGGAGGAGGCAGGGTCCTTCACCCCTCCACTTT
CDR3: CAWRRQGPSPLHF

V: TRBV2
size: NA
D: NA
J: TRBJ1-5
DNA: TGTGCCAGCAGTGCGCAGGGAAATGGGCAGCCCCAGCATTTT
CDR3: CASSAQGNGQPQHF

V: TRBV14
size: NA
D: NA
J: TRBJ2-7
DNA: TGTGCCAGCAGCCAAGATAGCACCGGCTACGAGCAGTACTTC
CDR3: CASSQDSTGYEQYF

V: TRBV29-1
size: NA
D: NA
J: TRBJ2-7
DNA: TGCAGCGTTGCACAGGGAAACGGGTACGAGCAGTACTTC
CDR3: CSVAQGNGYEQYF

V: TRBV11-1
size: NA
D: NA
J: TRBJ2-5
DNA: TGTGTCAGCAGCTCAGACATCCAAGAGACCCAGTACTTC
CDR3: CVSSSDIQETQYF

V: TRBV5-4
size: NA
D: TRBD2
J: TRBJ2-1
DNA: TGTGCCAGCAGCAGGGCGGGGGTGGACAATGAGCAGTTCTTC
CDR3: CASSRAGVDNEQFF

V: TRBV7-6
size: NA
D: NA
J: TRBJ2-7
DNA: TGTGCCAGCAGCTCAGTACGGACAGCGACCTACGAGCAGTACTTC
CDR3: CASSSVRTATYEQYF

V: TRBV4-1
size: NA
D: TRBD1
J: TRBJ2-5
DNA: TGCGCCAGCAGCCAGGCTAATCGACAGGGGGCGACCCAGTACTTC
CDR3: CASSQANRQGATQYF

V: TRBV7-9
size: NA
D: TRBD1
J: TRBJ1-2
DNA: TGTGCCAGCAGCTTAATAATTGGAGGGGGCGGCTATGGCTACACCTTC
CDR3: CASSLIIGGGGYGYTF

V: TRBV20-1
size: few
D: NA
J: TRBJ1-1
DNA: TGCAGTGCTAGGAGCGGGGGTGAAGCTTTCTTT
CDR3: CSARSGGEAFF

V: TRBV24-1
size: few
D: TRBD1
J: TRBJ2-2
DNA: TGTGCCACCAGTGATTTAAACAGGGGGTACACCGGGGAGCTGTTTTTT
CDR3: CATSDLNRGYTGELFF

V: TRBV7-3
size: NA
D: TRBD2
J: TRBJ2-3
DNA: TGTGCCAGCAGCTATGGCGGGGGGGGCACAGATACGCAGTATTTT
CDR3: CASSYGGGGTDTQYF

V: TRBV10-3
size: NA
D: NA
J: TRBJ2-1
DNA: TGTGCCATCAGTGATCCGGGCCGAAGGCGTGAGCAGTTCTTC
CDR3: CAISDPGRRREQFF

V: TRBV29-1
size: NA
D: NA
J: TRBJ2-1
DNA: TGCAGCGGAGACCGAGGGCAGTTCTTC
CDR3: CSGDRGQFF

V: TRBV27
size: few
D: TRBD1
J: TRBJ1-2
DNA: TGTGCCAGCAGTCCCATTGGACAGGGGGCTGGCTACACCTTC
CDR3: CASSPIGQGAGYTF

V: TRBV19
size: NA
D: TRBD1
J: TRBJ2-7
DNA: TGTGCCAGTAGTGCCAGACAACGCCAGGGGGTCTACGAGCAGTACTTC
CDR3: CASSARQRQGVYEQYF

V: TRBV7-2
size: NA
D: NA
J: TRBJ1-5
DNA: TGTGCCAGCAGCTTACGAAACAGCGTCCCCCATCAGCCCCAGCATTTT
CDR3: CASSLRNSVPHQPQHF